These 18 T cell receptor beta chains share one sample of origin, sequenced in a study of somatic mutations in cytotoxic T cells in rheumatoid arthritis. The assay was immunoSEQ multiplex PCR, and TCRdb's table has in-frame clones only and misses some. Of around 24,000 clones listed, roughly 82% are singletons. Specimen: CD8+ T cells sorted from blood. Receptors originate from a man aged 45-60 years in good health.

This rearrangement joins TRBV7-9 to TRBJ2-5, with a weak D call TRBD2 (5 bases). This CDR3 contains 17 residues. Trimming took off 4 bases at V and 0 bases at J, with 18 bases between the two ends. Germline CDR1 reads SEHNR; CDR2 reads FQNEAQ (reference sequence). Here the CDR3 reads CASSSTQRGLDQETQYF. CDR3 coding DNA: TGTGCCAGCAGCTCGACCCAAAGAGGGTTGGACCAAGAGACCCAGTACTTC. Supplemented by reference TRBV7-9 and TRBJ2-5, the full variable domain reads DTGVSQNPRHKITKRGQNVTFRCDPISEHNRLYWYRQTLGQGPEFLTYFQNEAQLEKSRLLSDRFSAERPKGSFSTLEIQRTEQGDSAMYLCASSSTQRGLDQETQYFGPGTRLLVL.

In nucleotides, the CDR3 is TGTGCCAGCAGCCCAAGGGAATCAGGGACCTACGAGCAGTACTTC. Translation gives CASSPRESGTYEQYF. The V call is TRBV7-6, the J call TRBJ2-7; a possible D gene is TRBD1 (5 bases). CDR1 and CDR2 from the germline V gene are SGHVS and FNYEAQ. The CDR3 runs 15 residues. Trimming stripped 5 bases from V and 2 bases from J, with 16 bases between.

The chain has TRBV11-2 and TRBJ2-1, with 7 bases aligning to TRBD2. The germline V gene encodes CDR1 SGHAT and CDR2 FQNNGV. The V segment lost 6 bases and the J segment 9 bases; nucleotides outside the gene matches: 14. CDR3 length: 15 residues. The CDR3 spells CASRHDTSDRGEQFF. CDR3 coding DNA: TGTGCCAGCAGACATGACACTAGCGACAGAGGTGAGCAGTTCTTC.

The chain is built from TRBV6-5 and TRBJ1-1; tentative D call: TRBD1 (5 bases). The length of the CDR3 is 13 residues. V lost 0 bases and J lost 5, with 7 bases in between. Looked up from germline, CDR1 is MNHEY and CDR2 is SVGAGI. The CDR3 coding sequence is TGTGCCAGCAGTTACTCGGGGGGAACTGAAGCTTTCTTT. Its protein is CASSYSGGTEAFF.

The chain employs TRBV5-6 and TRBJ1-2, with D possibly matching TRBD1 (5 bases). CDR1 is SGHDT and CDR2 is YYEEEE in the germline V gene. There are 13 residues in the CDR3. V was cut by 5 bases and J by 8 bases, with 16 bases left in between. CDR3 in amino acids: CASRLLIRDGYTF. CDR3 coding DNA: TGTGCCAGCAGGCTTCTTATACGGGACGGCTACACCTTC.

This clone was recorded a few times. For the CDR3, the DNA is TGTGCCAGCAGTTTCGGGCGGGATGGGGGCGAGCAGTACTTC. This codes for CASSFGRDGGEQYF. The rearrangement links TRBV27 to TRBJ2-7; maybe TRBD2 (6 bases). Looked up from germline, CDR1 is MNHEY and CDR2 is SMNVEV (reference sequence). The CDR3 is made up of 14 amino acids. V lost 3 bases and J lost 6, with 15 bases in between.

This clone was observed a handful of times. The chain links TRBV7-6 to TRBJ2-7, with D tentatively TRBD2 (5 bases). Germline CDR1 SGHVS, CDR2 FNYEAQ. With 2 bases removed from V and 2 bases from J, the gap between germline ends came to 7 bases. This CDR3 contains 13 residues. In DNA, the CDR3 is TGTGCCAGCAGCTTATCCGGGACCTACGAGCAGTACTTC. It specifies CASSLSGTYEQYF. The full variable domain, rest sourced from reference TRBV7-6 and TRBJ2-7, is GAGVSQSPRYKVTKRGQDVALRCDPISGHVSLYWYRQALGQGPEFLTYFNYEAQQDKSGLPNDRFSAERPEGSISTLTIQRTEQRDSAMYRCASSLSGTYEQYFGPGTRLTVT.

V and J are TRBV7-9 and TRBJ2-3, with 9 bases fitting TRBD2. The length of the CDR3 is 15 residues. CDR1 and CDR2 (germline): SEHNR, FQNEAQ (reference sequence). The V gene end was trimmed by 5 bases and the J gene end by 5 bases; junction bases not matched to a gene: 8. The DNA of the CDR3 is TGTGCCAGCAGCCCTAGCGGGGACCACGGAGATACGCAGTATTTT. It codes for CASSPSGDHGDTQYF. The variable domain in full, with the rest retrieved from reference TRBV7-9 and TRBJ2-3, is DTGVSQNPRHKITKRGQNVTFRCDPISEHNRLYWYRQTLGQGPEFLTYFQNEAQLEKSRLLSDRFSAERPKGSFSTLEIQRTEQGDSAMYLCASSPSGDHGDTQYFGPGTRLTVL.

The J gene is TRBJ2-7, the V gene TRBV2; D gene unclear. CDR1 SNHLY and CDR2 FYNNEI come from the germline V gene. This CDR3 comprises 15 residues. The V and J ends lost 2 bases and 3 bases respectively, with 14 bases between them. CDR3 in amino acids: CASSELGNRNYEQYF. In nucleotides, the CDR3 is TGTGCCAGCAGTGAATTAGGTAACAGAAACTACGAGCAGTACTTC.

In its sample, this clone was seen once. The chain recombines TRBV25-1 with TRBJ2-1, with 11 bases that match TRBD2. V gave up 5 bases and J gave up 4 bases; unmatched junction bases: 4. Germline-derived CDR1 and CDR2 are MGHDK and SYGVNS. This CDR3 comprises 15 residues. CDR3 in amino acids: CASSYGTSGYNEQFF. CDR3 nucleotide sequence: TGTGCCAGCAGTTACGGGACTAGCGGATACAATGAGCAGTTCTTC. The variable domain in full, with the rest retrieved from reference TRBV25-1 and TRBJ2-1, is EADIYQTPRYLVIGTGKKITLECSQTMGHDKMYWYQQDPGMELHLIHYSYGVNSTEKGDLSSESTVSRIRTEHFPLTLESARPSHTSQYLCASSYGTSGYNEQFFGPGTRLTVL.

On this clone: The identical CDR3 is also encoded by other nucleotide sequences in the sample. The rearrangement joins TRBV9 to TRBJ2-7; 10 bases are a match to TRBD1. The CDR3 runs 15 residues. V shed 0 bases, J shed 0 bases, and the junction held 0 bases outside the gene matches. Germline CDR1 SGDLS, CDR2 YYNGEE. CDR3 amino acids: CASSVGTGGSYEQYF. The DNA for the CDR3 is TGTGCCAGCAGCGTAGGGACAGGGGGCTCCTACGAGCAGTACTTC.

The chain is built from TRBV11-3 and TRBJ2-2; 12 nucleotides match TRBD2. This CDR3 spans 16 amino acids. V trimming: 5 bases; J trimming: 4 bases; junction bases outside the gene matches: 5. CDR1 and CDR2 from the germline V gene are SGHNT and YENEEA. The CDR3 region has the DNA TGTGCCAGCAGCCCAACTAGCGGGAGGAGCACCGGGGAGCTGTTTTTT. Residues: CASSPTSGRSTGELFF.

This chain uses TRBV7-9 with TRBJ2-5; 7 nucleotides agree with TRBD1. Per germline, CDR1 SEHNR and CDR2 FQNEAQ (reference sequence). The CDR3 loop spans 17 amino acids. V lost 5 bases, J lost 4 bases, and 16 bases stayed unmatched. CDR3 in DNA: TGTGCCAGCAGCGGAGTATCCAGGGACAGAAGGAGAGAGACCCAGTACTTC. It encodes CASSGVSRDRRRETQYF.

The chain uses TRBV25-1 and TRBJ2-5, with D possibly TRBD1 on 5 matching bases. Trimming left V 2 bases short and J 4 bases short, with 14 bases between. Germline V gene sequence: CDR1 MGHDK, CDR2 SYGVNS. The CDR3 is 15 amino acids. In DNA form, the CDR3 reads TGTGCCAGCAGTGAAGGCAGGGCATTTGGAGAGACCCAGTACTTC. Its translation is CASSEGRAFGETQYF.

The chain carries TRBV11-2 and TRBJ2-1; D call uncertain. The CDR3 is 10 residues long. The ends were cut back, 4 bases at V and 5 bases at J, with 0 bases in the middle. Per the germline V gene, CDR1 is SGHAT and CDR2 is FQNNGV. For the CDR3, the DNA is TGTGCCAGCAGCTACAATGAGCAGTTCTTC. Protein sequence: CASSYNEQFF.

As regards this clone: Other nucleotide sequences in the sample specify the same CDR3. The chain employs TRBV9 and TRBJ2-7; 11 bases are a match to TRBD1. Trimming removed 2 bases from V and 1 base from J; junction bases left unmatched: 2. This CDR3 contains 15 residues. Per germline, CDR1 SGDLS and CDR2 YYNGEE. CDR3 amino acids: CASSVGTGGSYEQYF. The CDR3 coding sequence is TGTGCCAGCAGCGTTGGGACAGGGGGGTCCTACGAGCAGTACTTC.

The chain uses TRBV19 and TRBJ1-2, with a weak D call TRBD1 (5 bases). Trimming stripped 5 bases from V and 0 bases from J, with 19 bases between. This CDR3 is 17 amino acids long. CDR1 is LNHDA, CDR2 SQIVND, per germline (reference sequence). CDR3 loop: CASSALGRGTANYGYTF. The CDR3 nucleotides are TGTGCCAGTAGTGCCCTGGGGAGGGGAACAGCTAACTATGGCTACACCTTC.

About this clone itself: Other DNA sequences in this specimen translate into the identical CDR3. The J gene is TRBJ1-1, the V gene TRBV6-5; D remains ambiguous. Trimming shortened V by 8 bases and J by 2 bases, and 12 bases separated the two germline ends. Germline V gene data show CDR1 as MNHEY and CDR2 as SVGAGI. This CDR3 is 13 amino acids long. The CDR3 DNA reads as TGTGCCAGCGAGGACGGCAGAAACACTGAAGCTTTCTTT. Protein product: CASEDGRNTEAFF.